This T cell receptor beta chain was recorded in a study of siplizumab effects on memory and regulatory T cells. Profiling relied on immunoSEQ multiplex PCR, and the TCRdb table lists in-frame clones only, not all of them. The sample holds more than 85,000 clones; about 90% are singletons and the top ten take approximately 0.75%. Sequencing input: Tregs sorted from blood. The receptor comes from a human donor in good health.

For the CDR3, the DNA is TGTGCCAGCAGCCCCACCTACGAGCAGTACTTC. The encoded protein is CASSPTYEQYF. The chain couples TRBV7-2 to TRBJ2-7; D uncertain. Germline CDR1 SGHTA, CDR2 FQGNSA. V lost 5 bases and J lost 2, with 4 bases in between. This CDR3 comprises 11 residues.